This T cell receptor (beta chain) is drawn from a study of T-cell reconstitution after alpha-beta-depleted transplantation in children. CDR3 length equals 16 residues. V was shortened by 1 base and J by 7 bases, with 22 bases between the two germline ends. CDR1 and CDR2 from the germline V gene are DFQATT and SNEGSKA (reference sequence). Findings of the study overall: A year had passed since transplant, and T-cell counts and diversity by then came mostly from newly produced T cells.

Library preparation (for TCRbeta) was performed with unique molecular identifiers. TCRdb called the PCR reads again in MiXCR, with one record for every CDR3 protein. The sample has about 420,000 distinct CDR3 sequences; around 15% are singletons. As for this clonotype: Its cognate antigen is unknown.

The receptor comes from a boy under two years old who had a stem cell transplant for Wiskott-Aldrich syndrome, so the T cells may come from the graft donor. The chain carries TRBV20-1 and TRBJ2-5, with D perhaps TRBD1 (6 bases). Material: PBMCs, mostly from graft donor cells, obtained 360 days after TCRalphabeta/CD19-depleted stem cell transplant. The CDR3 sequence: CSARAHSDRSRRTQYF. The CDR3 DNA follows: TGCAGTGCTAGAGCCCACTCCGACAGGTCGAGGAGGACCCAGTACTTC.